The rows below give T cell receptor beta chains drawn from one sample of a study of blood T cell repertoires in COVID-19. Some clones are missing from TCRdb's copy, which holds only in-frame ones; the method was immunoSEQ multiplex PCR. The sample yields about 210,000 clones, about 85% seen once. The sample consisted of PBMCs or T cells enriched from blood (not recorded which). The receptors were sampled from a man aged 35-49 years who had recovered from COVID-19. The CDR3 runs from the conserved cysteine through the conserved F or W. The order of the fields is D gene, CDR3 length, V gene, J gene, CDR3 DNA, CDR3 protein. D genes are given only for firm matches.

D gene: .
CDR3 length: 13
V gene: TRBV3-1/TRBV3-2
J gene: TRBJ2-6
CDR3 DNA: TGTGCCAGCGGGAGCAGTGGGGCCAACGTCCTGACTTTC
CDR3 protein: CASGSSGANVLTF

D gene: .
CDR3 length: 15
V gene: TRBV24-1
J gene: TRBJ2-1
CDR3 DNA: TGTGCCACCAGTTCGGCCGGTTCCGCAGGGGATGAGCAGTTCTTC
CDR3 protein: CATSSAGSAGDEQFF

D gene: .
CDR3 length: 14
V gene: TRBV27
J gene: TRBJ1-1
CDR3 DNA: TGTGCCAACCCCGGGGGGTATAGCAAACCTGAAGCTTTCTTT
CDR3 protein: CANPGGYSKPEAFF

D gene: .
CDR3 length: 12
V gene: TRBV2
J gene: TRBJ1-4
CDR3 DNA: TGTGCCAGTTCTGCAACTAATGAAAAACTGTTTTTT
CDR3 protein: CASSATNEKLFF

D gene: .
CDR3 length: 15
V gene: TRBV30
J gene: TRBJ2-2
CDR3 DNA: TGTGCCTGGAGTGTAGGCAGGGTGAACACCGGGGAGCTGTTTTTT
CDR3 protein: CAWSVGRVNTGELFF

D gene: .
CDR3 length: 13
V gene: TRBV19
J gene: TRBJ2-7
CDR3 DNA: TGTGCCAGTAATCCGAAAGGGGTTGGGGAGCAGTACTTC
CDR3 protein: CASNPKGVGEQYF

D gene: TRBD2
CDR3 length: 14
V gene: TRBV2
J gene: TRBJ2-5
CDR3 DNA: TGTGCCAGCAGTGCGGGACTAGCGGAAGAGACCCAGTACTTC
CDR3 protein: CASSAGLAEETQYF

D gene: .
CDR3 length: 16
V gene: TRBV27
J gene: TRBJ2-1
CDR3 DNA: TGTGCCAGCAGTTTACTAGGTGGGGACACCGACAATGAGCAGTTCTTC
CDR3 protein: CASSLLGGDTDNEQFF

D gene: .
CDR3 length: 13
V gene: TRBV7-3
J gene: TRBJ2-7
CDR3 DNA: TGTGCCAGCAGCTTAACGTTAGATCGCGAGCAGTACTTC
CDR3 protein: CASSLTLDREQYF

D gene: .
CDR3 length: 18
V gene: TRBV28
J gene: TRBJ2-3
CDR3 DNA: TGTGCCAGCAGTCCTAGCCGAACCCCAGTTATTTCCACAGATACGCAGTATTTT
CDR3 protein: CASSPSRTPVISTDTQYF

D gene: TRBD1
CDR3 length: 15
V gene: TRBV30
J gene: TRBJ1-3
CDR3 DNA: TGTGCCTGGAGTAGGACAGGGGACTCTGGAAACACCATATATTTT
CDR3 protein: CAWSRTGDSGNTIYF

D gene: .
CDR3 length: 14
V gene: TRBV7-2
J gene: TRBJ1-3
CDR3 DNA: TGTGCCAGCAGCTTAGTAGGGGTTGGAAACACCATATATTTT
CDR3 protein: CASSLVGVGNTIYF

D gene: .
CDR3 length: 13
V gene: TRBV18
J gene: TRBJ2-5
CDR3 DNA: TGTGCCAGCTCACCAAGGCAGGAAGAGACCCAGTACTTC
CDR3 protein: CASSPRQEETQYF

D gene: TRBD1
CDR3 length: 16
V gene: TRBV19
J gene: TRBJ1-6
CDR3 DNA: TGTGCCAGTAGTTTTCTAGGGGGACAGAAGAATTCACCCCTCCACTTT
CDR3 protein: CASSFLGGQKNSPLHF

D gene: TRBD2
CDR3 length: 16
V gene: TRBV10-3
J gene: TRBJ2-7
CDR3 DNA: TGTGCCATCAGTGAGTCGAACCTAGCGGGAGCCTACGAGCAGTACTTC
CDR3 protein: CAISESNLAGAYEQYF

D gene: TRBD1
CDR3 length: 17
V gene: TRBV7-9
J gene: TRBJ2-5
CDR3 DNA: TGTGCCAGCAGCCTGACAGGGTTTGGAGTTTTCCGAGAGACCCAGTACTTC
CDR3 protein: CASSLTGFGVFRETQYF

D gene: .
CDR3 length: 13
V gene: TRBV10-3
J gene: TRBJ1-5
CDR3 DNA: TGTGCCATCAGTGAATTAACGGGACAGCCCCAGCATTTT
CDR3 protein: CAISELTGQPQHF

D gene: TRBD1
CDR3 length: 15
V gene: TRBV4-3
J gene: TRBJ1-5
CDR3 DNA: TGCGCCAGCAGCTTCTCGACAGGGAGCAATCAGCCCCAGCATTTT
CDR3 protein: CASSFSTGSNQPQHF

D gene: .
CDR3 length: 11
V gene: TRBV11-2
J gene: TRBJ2-5
CDR3 DNA: TGTGCCAGCAGCTTCACTGAGACCCAGTACTTC
CDR3 protein: CASSFTETQYF

D gene: TRBD1
CDR3 length: 13
V gene: TRBV2
J gene: TRBJ2-7
CDR3 DNA: TGTGCCAGCAGTGAAGCGCCCAGGGGACAGAAGTACTTC
CDR3 protein: CASSEAPRGQKYF

D gene: .
CDR3 length: 14
V gene: TRBV19
J gene: TRBJ1-1
CDR3 DNA: TGTGCCAGTAGTATTGGGGGGGAGGGCACTGAAGCTTTCTTT
CDR3 protein: CASSIGGEGTEAFF

D gene: TRBD1
CDR3 length: 17
V gene: TRBV28
J gene: TRBJ2-1
CDR3 DNA: TGTGCCAGCAGTCCCCCCCCGGACAGGCTGACCTACAATGAGCAGTTCTTC
CDR3 protein: CASSPPPDRLTYNEQFF

D gene: TRBD2
CDR3 length: 16
V gene: TRBV5-1
J gene: TRBJ2-3
CDR3 DNA: TGCGCCAGCAGCTTGCGGAAAGCGGGAATCACAGATACGCAGTATTTT
CDR3 protein: CASSLRKAGITDTQYF

D gene: TRBD1
CDR3 length: 14
V gene: TRBV7-2
J gene: TRBJ2-7
CDR3 DNA: TGTGCCAGCAGCAAAGGGGACAGGGGTTACGAGCAGTACTTC
CDR3 protein: CASSKGDRGYEQYF

D gene: TRBD1
CDR3 length: 15
V gene: TRBV5-5
J gene: TRBJ2-7
CDR3 DNA: TGTGCCAGCAGCGTTCGGACAGGGGGCTTTTACGAGCAGTACTTC
CDR3 protein: CASSVRTGGFYEQYF

D gene: .
CDR3 length: 12
V gene: TRBV24-1
J gene: TRBJ1-1
CDR3 DNA: TGTGCCACCAGTGACCCTAACACTGAAGCTTTCTTT
CDR3 protein: CATSDPNTEAFF

D gene: .
CDR3 length: 14
V gene: TRBV21-1
J gene: TRBJ1-6
CDR3 DNA: TGTGCCAGCAGCAAAGGAGAGGGAAATTCACCCCTCCACTTT
CDR3 protein: CASSKGEGNSPLHF

D gene: TRBD2
CDR3 length: 15
V gene: TRBV3-1/TRBV3-2
J gene: TRBJ2-7
CDR3 DNA: TGTGCCAGCAGCTATTCTAGCGGGAGCTCCCACGAGCAGTACTTC
CDR3 protein: CASSYSSGSSHEQYF

D gene: TRBD2
CDR3 length: 15
V gene: TRBV2
J gene: TRBJ2-3
CDR3 DNA: TGTGCCAGTTACAGCGGGAGGGCCCTCGCAGATACGCAGTATTTT
CDR3 protein: CASYSGRALADTQYF

D gene: .
CDR3 length: 13
V gene: TRBV12-3/TRBV12-4
J gene: TRBJ2-1
CDR3 DNA: TGTGCCAGCAGTCCCCCTGGACAGCATGAGCAGTTCTTC
CDR3 protein: CASSPPGQHEQFF

D gene: .
CDR3 length: 15
V gene: TRBV9
J gene: TRBJ2-1
CDR3 DNA: TGTGCCAGCAGCGTAGGCGTTGGGAGAGGCAATGAGCAGTTCTTC
CDR3 protein: CASSVGVGRGNEQFF